The sequence of this TCR beta chain was determined in a study of identical twins. Study-level findings and limits: Models underpredicted monozygotic twin sharing of out-of-frame TCR alpha. A partial confounding effect on zero-insertion analyses could come from invariant MAIT and iNKT cells. Insertions were fewer in abundant cord blood beta clonotypes, whereas memory repertoires showed none of this pattern.

This clonotype was counted between two and nine times. Its antigen is currently unknown. Template switching added a universal primer site; cDNA carried unique molecular identifiers. In TCRdb, the 5' RACE reads were re-called with MiXCR into one record per CDR3 protein. This sample has 1.5 million or so distinct CDR3 sequences; roughly 35% occur once, and the top ten carry roughly 0.3%. The receptor comes from a newborn girl in good health. The specimen sequenced was cord blood.

CDR3 loop: CASSFASGSPSYEQYF. CDR3 DNA sequence: TGTGCCAGCAGTTTCGCTAGCGGGAGCCCTTCCTACGAGCAGTACTTC. V usage is TRBV12-3 or TRBV12-4 and J usage is TRBJ2-7, with 10 bases identical to TRBD2. The trim removed 3 bases at V and 1 base at J, leaving 6 bases unmatched. The CDR3 loop spans 16 amino acids.